Listed below are T cell receptor beta chains from one sample, sequenced in a study of T cell responses to AZD1222 COVID-19 vaccine. Method: immunoSEQ multiplex PCR; TCRdb's copy keeps in-frame clones and lacks some. Of approximately 130,000 clones in the sample, roughly 93% were seen once. The sample consisted of peripheral blood, taken on day 0 of AZD1222 vaccination. These receptors all stem from an adult in good health. CDR3s leave out the opening cysteine and the closing phenylalanine or tryptophan.

TRBV11-2	TRBJ1-6	ASSLLSGQVNSPLH
TRBV9	TRBJ2-1	ASSGGTRTHNEQF
TRBV6-5	TRBJ2-1	ATSLDRVDNEQF
TRBV18	TRBJ1-1	ASSLSGIMNTEAF
TRBV7-8	TRBJ1-1	ASSLGGGVTNTEAF
TRBV5-4	TRBJ2-5	ASSRDRYQETQY
TRBV28	TRBJ2-3	ASTPPRGSDTDTQY
TRBV6-6	TRBJ1-1	ASSLTGATEAF
TRBV6-5	TRBJ2-7	ASTDRGGEQY
TRBV18	TRBJ1-4	ASSTGNQWEKLF
TRBV19	TRBJ2-1	ASAWGLAAYNEQF
TRBV2	TRBJ1-2	ASQTSTNYGYT
TRBV5-1	TRBJ2-3	ASSLAATGVDTQY
TRBV9	TRBJ1-1	ASSVTDFMNTEAF
TRBV19	TRBJ1-1	ASSIGGGPNTEAF
TRBV7-2	TRBJ2-2	ASSPARGGTGELF
TRBV2	TRBJ2-2	ASSSGANTGELF
TRBV6-5	TRBJ1-4	ASRRTPPLNEKLF
TRBV7-3	TRBJ2-1	ASSQDAYNEQF
TRBV6-5	TRBJ2-5	ASSYRGRIEETQY
TRBV19	TRBJ1-1	ASSMQGSTEAF
TRBV28	TRBJ2-6	ASSTPGLNSGANVLT
TRBV6-5	TRBJ1-1	ASSQRGFAEAF
TRBV4-3	TRBJ1-6	ASSQGFPGTGGGNSPLH
TRBV25-1	TRBJ2-5	ASSASTGGGAQETQY
TRBV27	TRBJ1-2	ASARGGLSVDYGYT
TRBV6-5	TRBJ1-2	ASSYSGFYGYT
TRBV4-2	TRBJ2-1	ASSQVKTNEQF
TRBV5-4	TRBJ1-1	ASSPTRANTEAF
TRBV6-5	TRBJ2-1	ASRTGTSPSNEQF
TRBV12-3/TRBV12-4	TRBJ2-2	ASNLHTGELF
TRBV19	TRBJ1-1	ASSLTENTEAF
TRBV28	TRBJ1-1	ASRVTGGTEAF
TRBV28	TRBJ2-7	ATNTDWRGKGHYEQY
TRBV10-3	TRBJ1-1	AIRTTADTEAF
TRBV29-1	TRBJ2-6	SVVGGPGANVLT
TRBV2	TRBJ1-2	ASSAFHGYT
TRBV4-1	TRBJ1-5	ASSPTQAMNQPQH
TRBV11-1	TRBJ1-1	ASSLATQGATEAF
TRBV18	TRBJ2-2	ASSLDTNTGELF
TRBV10-3	TRBJ2-2	AISVVAGGRGELF
TRBV28	TRBJ2-1	ASSTEGGEQF
TRBV27	TRBJ1-1	ASWGEDGHTEAF
TRBV3-1/TRBV3-2	TRBJ2-1	ASSPPGLAAYNEQF
TRBV6-5	TRBJ1-2	ASHLLDRVYGYT
TRBV27	TRBJ1-2	ASSRDRGSNYGYT
TRBV9	TRBJ1-1	ASSVGGSTEAF
TRBV6-5	TRBJ1-2	ASSYSEGYGYT
TRBV7-2	TRBJ2-3	ASSFGLAGFTDTQY
TRBV20-1	TRBJ2-5	SASRGRYETQY
TRBV3-1/TRBV3-2	TRBJ2-2	ASSHAGQATGELF
TRBV7-2	TRBJ1-2	ASSISGGANYGYT
TRBV25-1	TRBJ2-7	ASSSSYEQY
TRBV6-5	TRBJ2-7	ASKPLATAYEQY
TRBV18	TRBJ2-3	ASSPLASADTQY
TRBV3-1/TRBV3-2	TRBJ1-2	ASSQETFGYT
TRBV3-1/TRBV3-2	TRBJ1-5	ASSQDSWGGSNQPQH
TRBV5-1	TRBJ2-2	ASSLLAGANTGELF
TRBV6-5	TRBJ2-1	ASRKTSGNNEQF